What follows are 11 T cell receptor beta chains derived from one specimen sequenced in a study of beta chain features in type 1 diabetes. Expressed TCRB transcripts were sequenced because the isolated RNA had all been reverse transcribed beforehand. The assay was immunoSEQ multiplex PCR, and TCRdb's table has in-frame clones only and misses some. In the table there are about 160,000 clones, 7.5% to 10% of which are singletons. Sample: central memory CD4+ T cells from blood. The receptors originated from a man in his late teens or twenties in good health.

Of note for this clone: Within the sample, other DNA sequences also encode this same CDR3. The chain's CDR3 is CASSSRRSTEAFF. In DNA, the CDR3 is TGTGCCAGTAGTTCCCGTCGGTCCACTGAAGCTTTCTTT. This chain links TRBV19 with TRBJ1-1; D gene unclear. Germline V gene data show CDR1 as LNHDA and CDR2 as SQIVND (reference sequence). CDR3 length equals 13 residues. With 5 bases removed from V and 4 bases from J, the gap between germline ends came to 11 bases.

This clone was found a few times. V usage is TRBV7-3 and J usage is TRBJ2-3; 7 nucleotides agree with TRBD2. The germline V gene has CDR1 SGHTA and CDR2 FQGTGA. This CDR3 region has 16 residues. V shed 2 bases, J shed 2 bases, and the junction held 7 bases outside the gene matches. CDR3 sequence (DNA): TGTGCCAGCAGCTTAGGGCTAGCGGCGATCACAGATACGCAGTATTTT. It codes for CASSLGLAAITDTQYF.

This clone was counted only a few times. This chain joins TRBV19 and TRBJ1-3; D gene uncertain. Trimming took 5 bases from V and 0 from J, leaving 8 bases between them. Germline CDR1 reads LNHDA; CDR2 reads SQIVND (reference sequence). CDR3 size: 14 residues. CDR3 nucleotides: TGTGCCAGTAGTCAACTGAACTCTGGAAACACCATATATTTT. It encodes CASSQLNSGNTIYF. The whole variable domain, filled in from reference TRBV19 and TRBJ1-3, reads DGGITQSPKYLFRKEGQNVTLSCEQNLNHDAMYWYRQDPGQGLRLIYYSQIVNDFQKGDIAEGYSVSREKKESFPLTVTSAQKNPTAFYLCASSQLNSGNTIYFGEGSWLTVV.

This clone was observed a few times. The CDR3 reads CASSSRTANYGYTF. The CDR3 region has the DNA TGTGCCAGCAGCTCTCGGACAGCTAACTATGGCTACACCTTC. The chain employs TRBV2 and TRBJ1-2, with a tentative D call TRBD1 (6 bases). This CDR3 has 14 amino acids. V was clipped by 6 bases and J by 0 bases, with 11 bases between them. The germline CDR1 and CDR2 sequences are SNHLY and FYNNEI.

This clone occurred a few times. The chain employs TRBV11-2 and TRBJ2-3; D ambiguous. Trimming shortened V by 4 bases and J by 4 bases, and 12 bases separated the two germline ends. The CDR3 covers 14 residues. Germline values: CDR1 SGHAT, CDR2 FQNNGV. The CDR3 DNA sequence: TGTGCCAGCAGCTCCTGGGCTGCCCCAGATACGCAGTATTTT. As protein: CASSSWAAPDTQYF. Drawing the rest from reference TRBV11-2 and TRBJ2-3, the complete variable domain is EAGVAQSPRYKIIEKRQSVAFWCNPISGHATLYWYQQILGQGPKLLIQFQNNGVVDDSQLPKDRFSAERLKGVDSTLKIQPAKLEDSAVYLCASSSWAAPDTQYFGPGTRLTVL.

This chain links TRBV28 with TRBJ2-7; D perhaps matches TRBD1 (6 bases). The CDR3 has 13 amino acids. The V and J ends lost 10 bases and 2 bases respectively, with 15 bases between them. Germline V CDR1 and CDR2: MDHEN, SYDVKM. The CDR3 bases are TGTGCCATTCAGGACAGCCGCACCTACGAGCAGTACTTC. Its protein product is CAIQDSRTYEQYF.

The V and J genes are TRBV2 and TRBJ2-3, with 12 bases fitting TRBD2. V shed 6 bases and J 3 bases; nucleotides not matched to a gene: 1. The CDR3 contains 14 residues. Germline loops: CDR1 SNHLY, CDR2 FYNNEI. In DNA form, the CDR3 reads TGTGCCAGCAGGCTAGCGGGAGGGACAGATACGCAGTATTTT. It codes for CASRLAGGTDTQYF.

This chain uses TRBV10-3 with TRBJ2-2; tentative D call: TRBD2 (6 bases). The length of the CDR3 is 17 residues. CDR1 and CDR2 from the germline V gene are ENHRY and SYGVKD. Deletions cut 6 bases from V and 4 bases from J, with 21 bases between. Here the CDR3 DNA reads TGTGCCATCAGCGATCTCCTAGGGACTGGGTTCACCGGGGAGCTGTTTTTT. This gives the protein CAISDLLGTGFTGELFF.

This clone turned up a few times. V and J are TRBV11-2 and TRBJ1-2; D is unresolved. V was clipped by 1 base and J by 1 base, with 7 bases between them. Looked up from germline, CDR1 is SGHAT and CDR2 is FQNNGV. The CDR3 totals 14 residues. CDR3 in amino acids: CASSLARINYGYTF. The CDR3 DNA reads TGTGCCAGCAGCTTAGCCAGAATTAACTATGGCTACACCTTC.

This clone was counted many times. The gene calls are TRBV5-5 and TRBJ1-4; the D is unclear. CDR3 length equals 16 residues. The V end was cut by 1 base, the J end by 5 bases, with 15 bases between. CDR1 is SGHKS and CDR2 is YYEKEE in the germline V gene (reference sequence). The CDR3 DNA reads as TGTGCCAGCAGCTTGTATTCAGGAGGCTCGAATGAAAAACTGTTTTTT. Amino acid sequence: CASSLYSGGSNEKLFF.

The chain uses TRBV2 and TRBJ1-6; D gene uncertain. The length of the CDR3 is 14 residues. Germline V gives CDR1 SNHLY, CDR2 FYNNEI. Trimming removed 4 bases at V and 9 bases at J, with 13 bases between. CDR3 in DNA: TGTGCCAGCAGTGTCTCCCAGGCGCCTTCACCCCTCCACTTT. This codes for CASSVSQAPSPLHF. The entire variable domain, with the rest obtained from reference TRBV2 and TRBJ1-6, is as follows: EPEVTQTPSHQVTQMGQEVILRCVPISNHLYFYWYRQILGQKVEFLVSFYNNEISEKSEIFDDQFSVERPDGSNFTLKIRSTKLEDSAMYFCASSVSQAPSPLHFGNGTRLTVT.